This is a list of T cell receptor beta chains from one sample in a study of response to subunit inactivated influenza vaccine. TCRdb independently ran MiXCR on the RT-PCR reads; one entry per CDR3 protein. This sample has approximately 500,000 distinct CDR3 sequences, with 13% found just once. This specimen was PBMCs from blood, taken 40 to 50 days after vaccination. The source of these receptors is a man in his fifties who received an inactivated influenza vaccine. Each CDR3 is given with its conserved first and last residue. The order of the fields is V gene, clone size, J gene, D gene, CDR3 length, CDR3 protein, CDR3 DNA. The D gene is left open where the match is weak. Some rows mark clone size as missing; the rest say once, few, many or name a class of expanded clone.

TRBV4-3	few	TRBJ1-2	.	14	CASSQDLHPYGYTF	TGCGCCAGCAGCCAAGATCTTCACCCGTATGGCTACACCTTC
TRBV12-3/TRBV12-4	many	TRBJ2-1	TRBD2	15	CASSPGTSGRGEQFF	TGTGCCAGCAGCCCCGGGACTAGCGGGAGGGGTGAGCAGTTCTTC
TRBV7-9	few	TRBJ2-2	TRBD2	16	CASSSSGGGNTGELFF	TGTGCCAGCAGCTCGAGCGGCGGGGGGAACACCGGGGAGCTGTTTTTT
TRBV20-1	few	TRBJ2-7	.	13	CSAPNREAYEQYF	TGCAGTGCCCCCAACAGGGAGGCCTACGAGCAGTACTTC
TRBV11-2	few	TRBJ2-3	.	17	CASSLYRGASSTDTQYF	TGTGCCAGCAGCTTATATCGGGGCGCGTCTAGCACAGATACGCAGTATTTT
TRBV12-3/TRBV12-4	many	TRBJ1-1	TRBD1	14	CASKAGQELTEAFF	TGTGCCAGCAAAGCGGGACAGGAGTTAACTGAAGCTTTCTTT
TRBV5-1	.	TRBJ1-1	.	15	CASSSQGSGNTEAFF	TGCGCCAGCAGCTCCCAGGGAAGCGGTAACACTGAAGCTTTCTTT
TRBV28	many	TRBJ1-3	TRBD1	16	CASSLGGGFFGNTIYF	TGTGCCAGCAGTTTGGGAGGGGGCTTTTTTGGAAACACCATATATTTT
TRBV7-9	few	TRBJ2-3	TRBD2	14	CASSSTSPTDTQYF	TGTGCCAGCAGCTCGACTAGCCCCACAGATACGCAGTATTTT
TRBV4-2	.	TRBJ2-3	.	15	CASSQVQTSSDTQYF	TGTGCCAGCAGCCAAGTTCAGACCTCCTCAGATACGCAGTATTTT
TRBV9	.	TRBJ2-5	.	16	CASSVGGVGHQETQYF	TGTGCCAGCAGCGTAGGGGGGGTTGGTCACCAAGAGACCCAGTACTTC
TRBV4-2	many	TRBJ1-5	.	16	CASSQDLGGKNQPQHF	TGTGCCAGCAGCCAAGATCTGGGGGGGAAAAATCAGCCCCAGCATTTT
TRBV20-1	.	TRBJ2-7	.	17	CSARDSRTHGDGGEQYF	TGCAGTGCTAGAGATTCTCGCACCCACGGGGATGGAGGCGAGCAGTACTTC